Listed below are T cell receptor beta chains from one sample, sequenced in a study of monozygotic twins with inflammatory bowel disease. With the 5' RACE reads reprocessed, TCRdb shows one record per CDR3 protein and no DNA. This sample's clone table lists around 210,000 distinct CDR3 sequences. The specimen was blood. The receptors come from a human donor with ulcerative colitis or Crohn's disease, or a healthy co-twin of an affected twin (not recorded which). The CDR3 runs from the conserved cysteine through the conserved F or W.

v_gene	j_gene	CDR3aa
TRBV30	TRBJ1-5	CAWSVQESAWGNQPQHF
TRBV19	TRBJ2-7	CASSSRRSTPYEQYF
TRBV6-1	TRBJ2-3	CASRGTGASTDTQYF
TRBV5-1	TRBJ1-6	CASSYGQENSPLHF
TRBV4-2	TRBJ2-7	CASSQISGGAYEQYF
TRBV7-7	TRBJ2-1	CASSPSGGLYNEQFF
TRBV20-1	TRBJ2-5	CSSIGGLGETQYF
TRBV30	TRBJ2-1	CAWSVGVGRMGYNEQFF
TRBV5-1	TRBJ1-4	CASSKDRPPNEKLFF
TRBV20-1	TRBJ2-1	CSARAWNSYNEQFF
TRBV7-9	TRBJ2-5	CASSFSSSGETQYF
TRBV12-3/TRBV12-4	TRBJ1-2	CASSLAHKANYGYTF
TRBV28	TRBJ1-6	CASKYSLISYNSPLHF
TRBV6-5	TRBJ1-1	CASRRGTGVEAFF
TRBV25-1	TRBJ2-3	CASSGTRGDTGTTDTQYF
TRBV20-1	TRBJ1-1	CSARVGGSTEAFF
TRBV7-8	TRBJ1-2	CASSPSLGFYGYTF
TRBV6-1	TRBJ1-2	CASTRTGGVGGYTF
TRBV12-3/TRBV12-4	TRBJ1-2	CASSSFYGYTF
TRBV20-1	TRBJ1-3	CSATSREPGNTIYF
TRBV23-1	TRBJ2-7	CASSQVGRSYEQYF
TRBV6-1	TRBJ2-7	CASSPWDSVFYEQYF